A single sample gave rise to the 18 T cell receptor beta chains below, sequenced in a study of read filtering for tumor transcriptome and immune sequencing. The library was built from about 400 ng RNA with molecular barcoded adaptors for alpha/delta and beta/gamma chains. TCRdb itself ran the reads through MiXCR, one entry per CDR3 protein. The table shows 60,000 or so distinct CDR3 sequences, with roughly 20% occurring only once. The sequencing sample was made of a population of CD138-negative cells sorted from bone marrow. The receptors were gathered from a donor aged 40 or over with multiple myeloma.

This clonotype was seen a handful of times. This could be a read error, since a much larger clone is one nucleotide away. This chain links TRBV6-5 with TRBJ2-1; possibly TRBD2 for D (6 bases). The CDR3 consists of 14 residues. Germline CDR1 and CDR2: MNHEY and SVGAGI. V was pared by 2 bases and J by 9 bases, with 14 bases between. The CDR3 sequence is CASSYGGARIEQFF. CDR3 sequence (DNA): TGTGCCAGCAGTTACGGCGGGGCCAGGATTGAGCAGTTCTTC.

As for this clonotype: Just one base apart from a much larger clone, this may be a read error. DNA of the CDR3: TGTGCCAGCAGTGACAGGGGCAAGCCCCGGCATTTT. Protein: CASSDRGKPRHF. The chain links TRBV12-3 or TRBV12-4 to TRBJ1-5, with TRBD1 identical over 8 bases. This CDR3 comprises 12 residues.

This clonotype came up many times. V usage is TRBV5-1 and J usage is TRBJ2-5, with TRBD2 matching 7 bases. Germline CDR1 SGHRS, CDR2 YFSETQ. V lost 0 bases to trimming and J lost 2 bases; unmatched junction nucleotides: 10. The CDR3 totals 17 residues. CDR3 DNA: TGCGCCAGCAGCTTGGAGGGAGCGGGACGACCGCAAGAGACCCAGTACTTC. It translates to CASSLEGAGRPQETQYF.

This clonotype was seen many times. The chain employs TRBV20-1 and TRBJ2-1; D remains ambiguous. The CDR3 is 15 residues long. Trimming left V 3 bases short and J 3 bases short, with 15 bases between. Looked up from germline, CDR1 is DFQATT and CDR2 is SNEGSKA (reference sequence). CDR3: CSARQHGFDYNEQFF. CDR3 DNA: TGCAGTGCTAGGCAACACGGATTCGACTACAATGAGCAGTTCTTC.

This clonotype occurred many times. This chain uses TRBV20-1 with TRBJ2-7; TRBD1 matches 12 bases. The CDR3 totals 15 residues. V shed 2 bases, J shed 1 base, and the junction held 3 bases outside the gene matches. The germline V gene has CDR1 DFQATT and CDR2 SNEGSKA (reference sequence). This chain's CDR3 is CSARPGQGASYEQYF. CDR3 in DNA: TGCAGTGCTAGACCGGGACAGGGGGCGTCCTACGAGCAGTACTTC.

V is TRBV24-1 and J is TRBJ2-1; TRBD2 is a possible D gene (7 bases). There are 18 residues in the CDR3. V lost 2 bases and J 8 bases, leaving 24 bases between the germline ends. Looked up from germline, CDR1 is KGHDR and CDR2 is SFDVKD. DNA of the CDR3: TGTGCCACCAGTGATTGGAAAGCTCCGGGGGGCCTGGCTTATGAGCAGTTCTTC. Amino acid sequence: CATSDWKAPGGLAYEQFF.

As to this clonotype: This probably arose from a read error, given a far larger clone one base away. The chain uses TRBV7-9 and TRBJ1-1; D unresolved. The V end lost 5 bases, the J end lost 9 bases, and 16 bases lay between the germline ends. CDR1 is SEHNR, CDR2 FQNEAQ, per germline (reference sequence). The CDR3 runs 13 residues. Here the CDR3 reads CASSPRGGTKAFF. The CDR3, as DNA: TGTGCCAGCAGCCCCCGGGGAGGTACCAAAGCTTTCTTT.

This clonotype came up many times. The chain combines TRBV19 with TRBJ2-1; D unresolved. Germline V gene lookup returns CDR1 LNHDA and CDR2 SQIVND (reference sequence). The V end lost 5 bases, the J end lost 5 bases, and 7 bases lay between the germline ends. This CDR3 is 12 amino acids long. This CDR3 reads CASSLSHNEQFF. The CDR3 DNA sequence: TGTGCCAGTAGTCTAAGTCACAATGAGCAGTTCTTC.

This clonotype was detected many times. The CDR3: CSARVRQGYDQPQHF. CDR3 in DNA: TGCAGTGCTCGCGTTAGACAGGGGTACGATCAGCCCCAGCATTTT. This chain links TRBV20-1 with TRBJ1-5, with 8 positions matching TRBD1. The ends lost 5 bases at V and 5 bases at J; junction bases unmatched: 11. The CDR3 loop spans 15 amino acids. Germline lookup yields CDR1 DFQATT and CDR2 SNEGSKA (reference sequence).

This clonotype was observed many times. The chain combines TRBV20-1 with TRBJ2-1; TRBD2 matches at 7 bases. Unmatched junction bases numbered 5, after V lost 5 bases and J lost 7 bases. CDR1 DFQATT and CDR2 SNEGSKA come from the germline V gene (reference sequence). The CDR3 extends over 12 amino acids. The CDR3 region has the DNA TGCAGTGCTTTAAGCGGGGCTAATGAGCAGTTCTTC. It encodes CSALSGANEQFF.

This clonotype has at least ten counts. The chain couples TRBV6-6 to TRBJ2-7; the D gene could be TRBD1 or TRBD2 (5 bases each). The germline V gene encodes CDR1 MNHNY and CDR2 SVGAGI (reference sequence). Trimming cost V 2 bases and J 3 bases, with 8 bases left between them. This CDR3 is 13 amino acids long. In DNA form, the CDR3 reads TGTGCCAGCAGTTACAGGGACGGCTACGAGCAGTACTTC. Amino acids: CASSYRDGYEQYF.

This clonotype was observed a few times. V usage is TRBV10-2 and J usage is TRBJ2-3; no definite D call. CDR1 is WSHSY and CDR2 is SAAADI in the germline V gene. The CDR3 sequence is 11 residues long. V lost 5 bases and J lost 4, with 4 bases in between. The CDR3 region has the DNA TGCGCCAGCAGTCCTGCAGATACGCAGTATTTT. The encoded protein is CASSPADTQYF.

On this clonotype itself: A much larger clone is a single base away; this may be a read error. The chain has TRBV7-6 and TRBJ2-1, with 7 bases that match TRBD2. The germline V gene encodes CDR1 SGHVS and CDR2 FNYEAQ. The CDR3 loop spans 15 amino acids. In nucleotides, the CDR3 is TGTGCCAGCAGCCTTAGCGGGTTCACCTACAATGAGCGGTTCTTC. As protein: CASSLSGFTYNERFF.

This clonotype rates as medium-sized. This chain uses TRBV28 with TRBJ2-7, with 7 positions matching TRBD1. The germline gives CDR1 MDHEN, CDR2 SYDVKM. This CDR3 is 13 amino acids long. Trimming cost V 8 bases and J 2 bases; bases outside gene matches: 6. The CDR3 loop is CASQGTDPYEQYF. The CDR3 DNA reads TGTGCCAGCCAAGGGACAGATCCCTACGAGCAGTACTTC.

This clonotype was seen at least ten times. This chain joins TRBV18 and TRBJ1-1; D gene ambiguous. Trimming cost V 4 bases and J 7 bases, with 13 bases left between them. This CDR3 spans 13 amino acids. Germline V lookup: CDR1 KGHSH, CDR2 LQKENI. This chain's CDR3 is CASSLQQQDEAFF. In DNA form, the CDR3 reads TGTGCCAGCTCACTACAGCAGCAGGATGAAGCTTTCTTT.

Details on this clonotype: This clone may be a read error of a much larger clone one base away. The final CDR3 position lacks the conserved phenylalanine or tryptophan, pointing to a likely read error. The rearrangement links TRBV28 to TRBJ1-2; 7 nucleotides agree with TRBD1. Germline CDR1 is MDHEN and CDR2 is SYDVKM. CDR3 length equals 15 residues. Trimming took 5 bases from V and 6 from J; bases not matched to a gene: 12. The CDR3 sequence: CASSQTDRVRHGYTY. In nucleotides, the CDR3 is TGTGCCAGCAGTCAAACCGACAGGGTTCGGCATGGCTACACCTAC.

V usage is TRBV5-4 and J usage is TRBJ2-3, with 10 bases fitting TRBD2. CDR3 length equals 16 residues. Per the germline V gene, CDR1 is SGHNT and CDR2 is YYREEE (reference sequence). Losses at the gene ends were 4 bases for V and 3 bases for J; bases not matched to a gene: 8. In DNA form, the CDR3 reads TGTGCCAGCAGCCTAGCGGGAGCCTCGGGGACAGATACGCAGTATTTT. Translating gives CASSLAGASGTDTQYF. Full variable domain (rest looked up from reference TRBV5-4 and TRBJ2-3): ETGVTQSPTHLIKTRGQQVTLRCSSQSGHNTVSWYQQALGQGPQFIFQYYREEENGRGNFPPRFSGLQFPNYSSELNVNALELDDSALYLCASSLAGASGTDTQYFGPGTRLTVL.

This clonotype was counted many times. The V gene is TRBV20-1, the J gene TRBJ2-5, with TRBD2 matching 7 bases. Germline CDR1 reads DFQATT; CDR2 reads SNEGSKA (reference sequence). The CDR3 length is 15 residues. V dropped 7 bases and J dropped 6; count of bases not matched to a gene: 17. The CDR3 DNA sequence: TGCAGTGTTTATCCTCTAGCGGCCCTGGGGCAGACCCAGTACTTC. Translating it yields CSVYPLAALGQTQYF.